This TCR beta chain was captured in a study of cytomegalovirus exposure and HLA in healthy donors. Regarding the study as a whole: Certain sequence variants were highly shared and formed a cluster, and this cluster was likely a sequencing artifact.

Primers included in the PCR were 60 Vbeta and 13 Jbeta primers. Data came from immunoSEQ multiplex PCR; TCRdb stores just in-frame clones and leaves some out. This sample has around 90,000 clones, with around 85% found just once. Germline V gives CDR1 MDHEN, CDR2 SYDVKM. Trimming removed 5 bases at V and 8 bases at J, with 9 bases between. This CDR3 comprises 11 residues. A word on this clone: Its antigen remains unidentified.

Participants comprised healthy donors of bone marrow. This sequence joins TRBV28 and TRBJ1-2; the D is unclear. The sample was PBMCs. This receptor was taken from a man aged 25 to 40 in good health and CMV-seronegative. The chain's CDR3 is CASSASRGYTF. Here the CDR3 DNA reads TGTGCCAGCAGTGCTTCACGGGGCTACACCTTC.